A selection of T cell receptor beta chains follows, all from one sample in a study of siplizumab effects on memory and regulatory T cells. Clones were read by immunoSEQ multiplex PCR, and TCRdb kept only the in-frame ones, dropping some. The sample comprises about 100,000 clones, 94% of which are singletons, and under 0.65% rests with the top ten. Sequenced: Tregs sorted from blood. The receptors derive from a human donor in good health. Both conserved end residues are part of each CDR3. Fields, in order: J gene, clone size, D gene, V gene, CDR3 protein, CDR3 DNA. D genes are given only for firm matches. Rows give clone size only sometimes, using once, few, many, or a class for an expanded clone.

j_gene: TRBJ2-7; abundance: .; d_gene: TRBD1; v_gene: TRBV7-6; CDR3aa: CASSMGQGSYEQYF; CDR3nt: TGTGCCAGCAGCATGGGACAGGGTTCCTACGAGCAGTACTTC
j_gene: TRBJ1-2; abundance: .; d_gene: .; v_gene: TRBV7-3; CDR3aa: CAPVGGSTNYGYTF; CDR3nt: TGTGCCCCGGTAGGGGGATCAACTAACTATGGCTACACCTTC
j_gene: TRBJ1-5; abundance: .; d_gene: .; v_gene: TRBV19; CDR3aa: CASSFRGQPQHF; CDR3nt: TGTGCCAGTAGTTTTAGGGGTCAGCCCCAGCATTTT
j_gene: TRBJ2-1; abundance: .; d_gene: .; v_gene: TRBV6-5; CDR3aa: CASSYGQWTYNEQFF; CDR3nt: TGTGCCAGCAGTTATGGACAGTGGACCTACAATGAGCAGTTCTTC
j_gene: TRBJ1-3; abundance: .; d_gene: .; v_gene: TRBV6-1; CDR3aa: CASSELGNTIYF; CDR3nt: TGTGCCAGCAGTGAACTGGGAAACACCATATATTTT
j_gene: TRBJ2-7; abundance: .; d_gene: .; v_gene: TRBV27; CDR3aa: CASSIQTSGAQQYF; CDR3nt: TGTGCCAGCAGTATCCAAACCTCAGGGGCACAGCAGTACTTC
j_gene: TRBJ1-2; abundance: .; d_gene: TRBD1; v_gene: TRBV19; CDR3aa: CASIPRAGGFYGYTF; CDR3nt: TGTGCCAGTATCCCCCGGGCAGGGGGCTTTTATGGCTACACCTTC
j_gene: TRBJ2-2; abundance: once; d_gene: .; v_gene: TRBV2; CDR3aa: CASLVKNTGELFF; CDR3nt: TGTGCCAGCCTCGTGAAGAACACCGGGGAGCTGTTTTTT
j_gene: TRBJ2-7; abundance: .; d_gene: .; v_gene: TRBV29-1; CDR3aa: CSVSTSLVFSSYEQYF; CDR3nt: TGCAGCGTTTCCACCTCGTTAGTCTTCTCTTCCTACGAGCAGTACTTC
j_gene: TRBJ1-5; abundance: .; d_gene: .; v_gene: TRBV6-6; CDR3aa: CASSLQGRGNQPQHF; CDR3nt: TGTGCCAGCTCCCTTCAGGGACGGGGGAATCAGCCCCAGCATTTT
j_gene: TRBJ2-7; abundance: .; d_gene: .; v_gene: TRBV5-4; CDR3aa: CASSLFGYEQYF; CDR3nt: TGTGCCAGCAGCTTGTTTGGGTACGAGCAGTACTTC
j_gene: TRBJ1-1; abundance: .; d_gene: .; v_gene: TRBV18; CDR3aa: CASSPPRQLGTFYAEAFF; CDR3nt: TGTGCCAGCTCACCACCCAGACAGCTAGGTACGTTTTACGCTGAAGCTTTCTTT
j_gene: TRBJ2-1; abundance: .; d_gene: .; v_gene: TRBV6-5; CDR3aa: CASIRSRSSYNEQFF; CDR3nt: TGTGCCAGCATTAGATCTAGGAGCTCCTACAATGAGCAGTTCTTC
j_gene: TRBJ2-3; abundance: once; d_gene: .; v_gene: TRBV25-1; CDR3aa: CASSDPIVTQYF; CDR3nt: TGTGCCAGCAGTGACCCGATAGTTACGCAGTATTTT
j_gene: TRBJ1-5; abundance: .; d_gene: .; v_gene: TRBV15; CDR3aa: CATSRDRPGWDQPQHF; CDR3nt: TGTGCCACCAGCAGAGATCGCCCAGGGTGGGATCAGCCCCAGCATTTT